Following are 5 T cell receptor beta chains from one sample sequenced in a study of human T cells and chemical hapten exposure. Time point reported: patch test 1, 2 weeks after DPC sensitization. Treatment specified: therapeutic diphenylcyclopropenone sensitization with weekly scalp DPC. TCRdb re-derived calls from the RACE reads in MiXCR, one entry per CDR3 protein. The profile shows tens of thousands of distinct CDR3 sequences, 7.5% to 10% of them singletons. The starting material was whole blood, obtained in connection with sensitization to the hapten diphenylcyclopropenone (DPC). These receptors were collected from a woman aged 40 to 50 with alopecia areata. Some clones in this sample may be carry-over from other donors' samples.

This clonotype was counted a few times. The J gene is TRBJ2-3, the V gene TRBV29-1; 8 bases agree with TRBD2. Germline trimming cut 6 bases from V and 3 bases from J; bases unmatched to any gene: 5. This CDR3 has 13 amino acids. Germline CDR1 is SQVTM and CDR2 is ANQGSEA. The DNA for the CDR3 is TGCAGCGTCAGGGTAGCGGGGACAGATACGCAGTATTTT. Translated: CSVRVAGTDTQYF.

The chain employs TRBV11-1 and TRBJ1-1; TRBD1 matches 8 bases. Trimming removed 5 bases from V and 4 bases from J; junction bases left unmatched: 6. There are 14 residues in the CDR3. CDR1 and CDR2 (germline): SGHAT, FQDESV (reference sequence). This CDR3 is CASSNRDRGTEAFF. CDR3 sequence (DNA): TGTGCCAGCAGCAATAGAGACAGGGGCACTGAAGCTTTCTTT.

The chain combines TRBV7-2 with TRBJ1-1; D unresolved. Germline V gene sequence: CDR1 SGHTA, CDR2 FQGNSA. Trimming cost V 1 base and J 11 bases, with 14 bases left between them. This CDR3 contains 13 residues. The chain's CDR3 is CASSLEFGDVAFF. CDR3 in DNA: TGTGCCAGCAGCTTAGAGTTTGGCGATGTGGCTTTCTTT.

In its sample, this clonotype ranks as medium-sized. The genes are TRBV6-2 or TRBV6-3 and TRBJ1-5, with D maybe TRBD1 (5 bases). The CDR3 is made up of 15 amino acids. The V end was cut by 5 bases, the J end by 4 bases, with 15 bases between. The germline V gene has CDR1 MNHEY and CDR2 SVGEGT. The CDR3 sequence is CASSIGPEGNQPQHF. The CDR3 DNA is TGTGCCAGCAGTATAGGGCCGGAGGGGAATCAGCCCCAGCATTTT.

Ten or more counts support this clonotype. V usage is TRBV12-2 and J usage is TRBJ1-5. TRBV12-2 has pseudogene status. This CDR3 region has 16 residues. The CDR3 coding sequence is TGTGCAAGTCGCTTCTATTCCCGTGGTCGCAATCAGCCCCAGCATTTT. Translating it yields CASRFYSRGRNQPQHF.